This TCR beta chain was profiled in a study of vaccination and CD4 T cells after COVID-19. For the study at large: Cellular stimulation was performed using overlapping spike peptides derived from SARS-CoV-2, HCoV-NL63, HCoV-OC43 and HCoV-229E.

The Oncomine TCR Beta short-read assay was applied to DNA of cultured CD4+ T cells. Each CDR3 protein gets one entry after TCRdb re-called the PCR reads with MiXCR. The table includes 10,000 to 15,000 distinct CDR3 sequences, less than 70% detected once. Treatment defined: approximately 9-day PBMC culture with coronavirus spike peptide pools or control peptides (ViraFEST assay). Points on this clonotype: Its target is unknown.

The germline CDR1 and CDR2 sequences are DFQATT and SNEGSKA (reference sequence). The CDR3 length is 11 residues. The sequenced sample consisted of CD4+ T cells from blood, cultured in vitro. This chain uses TRBV20-1 with TRBJ2-3; 7 positions match TRBD2. This clonotype was sampled from a human donor who had recovered from COVID-19. The CDR3 here is CGGDYRGTQYF. DNA of the CDR3: TGCGGGGGGGACTACCGTGGGACGCAGTATTTT.